The source of this T cell receptor (beta chain) is a study of stem cell transplantation in POMP-related autoinflammatory disease (dated by TCRdb to 2020 to 2023). Background for the entire study: It was hypothesized that MHC class I-dependent CD8+ T-cell differentiation and positive selection are impaired by defective thymoproteasomes, resulting in skewing of the TRB repertoire. Through one year post-transplant, neutrophils and platelets showed 100% donor engraftment on DNA chimerism analysis. The effect of POMP deficiency on T-cell receptor beta repertoire diversity and CDR3 characteristics was assessed by high-throughput TRB sequencing. Prior to transplant, the patients had skewing toward CD4+ naive T cells, low CD8+ T-cell proportions, and reduced T-cell cytokine secretion.

The junction shows trimming of 9 bases on V and 4 bases on J, and the gene matches do not reach 9 bases of it. From the germline V gene, CDR1 is MNHEY and CDR2 is SVGAGI. Including cysteine and phenylalanine, the CDR3 has 14 amino acids. The DNA shown is the 42-base CDR3, in frame from base 1. Libraries were constructed by the immunoSEQ multiplex PCR assay. On the authors' methods: Shannon entropy, which takes clonal size distribution into account, was used to quantify repertoire diversity. Clonotype distribution inequality was measured with the Gini-Simpson index (Simpson_1-D). This immuneACCESS table, as held by TCRdb, lists in-frame sequences with V and J called but not all clones. Of the missing ones, under half trace to an unresolved V gene in checked studies; the others have no known cause. V, J and clone size were drawn from that table, and D and trimming were deduced from the DNA. For this sample there are tens of thousands of clones; approximately 91% appear just once. Roughly 0.7% of the sample is held by the ten biggest clonotypes.

Concerning this clone: Its antigen remains unidentified. The record has no base qualities; no much larger clone is one base away.

Interpreted using the paper, the time point label stands for: after hematopoietic stem cell transplant. PRAID featured prominent immunodeficiency alongside autoinflammation. T-cell subsets (conventional T cells, CD8+ T cells, regulatory T cells, T follicular helper cells) were sorted before TRB sequencing. Study-wide conclusions, independent of this receptor: A trend toward lower TRB diversity and higher clonality was observed in PRAID patients across all analyzed T-cell subsets. The trend toward lower diversity and increased clonality in PRAID patients was statistically significant only for regulatory T cells. The number of unique TRB V-J gene pairings in PRAID patients was restricted.

Sequenced here: CD4+ T cells from PBMCs, sampled after stem cell transplantation. The rearranged segments are TRBV6-5 and TRBJ2-1; the central 7 bases match TRBD1. The clonotype was recovered from a human patient with POMP-related autoinflammation and immune dysregulation (PRAID). Some T cells present after a transplant may be cells of the graft donor. This receptor carries the CDR3 CASHRDSHYNEQFF. Here is the DNA: TGTGCCAGTCACCGGGACAGCCATTACAATGAGCAGTTCTTC.